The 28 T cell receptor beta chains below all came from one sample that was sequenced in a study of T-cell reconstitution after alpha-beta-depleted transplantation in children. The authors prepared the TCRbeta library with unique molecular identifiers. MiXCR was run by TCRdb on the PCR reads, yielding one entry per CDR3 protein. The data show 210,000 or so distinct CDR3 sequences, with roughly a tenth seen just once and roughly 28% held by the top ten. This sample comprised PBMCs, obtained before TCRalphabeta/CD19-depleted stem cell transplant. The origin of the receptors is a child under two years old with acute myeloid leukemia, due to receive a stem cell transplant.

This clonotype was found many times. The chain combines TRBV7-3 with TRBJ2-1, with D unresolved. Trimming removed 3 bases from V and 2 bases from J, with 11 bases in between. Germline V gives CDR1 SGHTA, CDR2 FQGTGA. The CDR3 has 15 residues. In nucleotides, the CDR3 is TGTGCCAGCAGCTTCGACCCTGGGACCTACAATGAGCAGTTCTTC. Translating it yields CASSFDPGTYNEQFF.

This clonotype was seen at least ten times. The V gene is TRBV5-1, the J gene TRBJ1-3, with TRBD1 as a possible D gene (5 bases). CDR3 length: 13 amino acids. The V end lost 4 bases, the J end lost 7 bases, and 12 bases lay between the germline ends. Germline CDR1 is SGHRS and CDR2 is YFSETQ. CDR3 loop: CASSPFEGNTIYF. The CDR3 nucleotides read TGCGCCAGCAGCCCCTTTGAGGGGAACACCATATATTTT.

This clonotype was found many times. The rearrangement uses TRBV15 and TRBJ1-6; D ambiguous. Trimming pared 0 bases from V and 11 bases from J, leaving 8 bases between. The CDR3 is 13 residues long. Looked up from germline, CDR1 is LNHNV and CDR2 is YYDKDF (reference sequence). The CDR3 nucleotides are TGTGCCACCAGCAGAGATCTTAGTGCACCCCTCCACTTT. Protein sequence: CATSRDLSAPLHF.

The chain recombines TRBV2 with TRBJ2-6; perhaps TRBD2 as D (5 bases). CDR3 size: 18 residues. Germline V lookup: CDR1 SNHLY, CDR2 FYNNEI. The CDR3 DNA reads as TGTACCATCAGCCCGAGACGGGGAGTGGCCTCTGGGGCCAACGTCCTGACTTTC. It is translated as CTISPRRGVASGANVLTF.

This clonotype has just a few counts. CDR3 nucleotides: TGTGCCAGCCGGGGGACCCCCCTCCCCGAGCAGTTCTTC. Its protein product is CASRGTPLPEQFF. This rearrangement joins TRBV6-2 or TRBV6-3 to TRBJ2-1, with D possibly being TRBD2 (6 bases). The V gene lost 8 bases and the J gene lost 10 bases, with 18 bases spanning the gap. The CDR3 covers 13 residues. Germline V gene sequence: CDR1 MNHEY, CDR2 SVGEGT.

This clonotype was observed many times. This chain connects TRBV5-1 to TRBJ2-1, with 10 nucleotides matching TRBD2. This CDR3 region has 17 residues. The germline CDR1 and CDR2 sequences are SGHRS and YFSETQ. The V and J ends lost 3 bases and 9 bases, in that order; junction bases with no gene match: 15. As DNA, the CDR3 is TGCGCCAGCAGCTACCAGAAGGCGGGACTAGCGTTCGGTGAGCAGTTCTTC. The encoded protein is CASSYQKAGLAFGEQFF.

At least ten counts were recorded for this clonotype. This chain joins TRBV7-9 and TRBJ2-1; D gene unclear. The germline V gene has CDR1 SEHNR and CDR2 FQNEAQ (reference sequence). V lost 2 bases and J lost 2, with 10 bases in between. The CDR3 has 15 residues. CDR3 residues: CASSLLTLTYNEQFF. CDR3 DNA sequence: TGTGCCAGCAGCTTATTGACTTTAACCTACAATGAGCAGTTCTTC.

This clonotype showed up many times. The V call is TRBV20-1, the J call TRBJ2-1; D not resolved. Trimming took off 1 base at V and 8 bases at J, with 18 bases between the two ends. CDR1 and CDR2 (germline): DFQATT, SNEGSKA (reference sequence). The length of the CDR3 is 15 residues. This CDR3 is CSARALPDQLDEQFF. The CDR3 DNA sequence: TGCAGTGCTAGAGCCCTCCCCGACCAACTGGATGAGCAGTTCTTC.

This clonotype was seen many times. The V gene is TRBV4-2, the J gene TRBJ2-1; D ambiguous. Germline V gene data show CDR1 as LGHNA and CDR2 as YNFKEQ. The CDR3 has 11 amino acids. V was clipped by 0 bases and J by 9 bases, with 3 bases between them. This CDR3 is CASSQESEQFF. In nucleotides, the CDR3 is TGTGCCAGCAGCCAAGAGAGTGAGCAGTTCTTC.

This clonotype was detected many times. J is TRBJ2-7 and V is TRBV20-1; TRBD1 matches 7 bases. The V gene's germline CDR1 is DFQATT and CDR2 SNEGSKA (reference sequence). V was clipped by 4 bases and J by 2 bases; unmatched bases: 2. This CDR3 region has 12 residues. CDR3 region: CSAIQGTYEQYF. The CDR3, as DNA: TGCAGTGCTATACAGGGGACCTACGAGCAGTACTTC.

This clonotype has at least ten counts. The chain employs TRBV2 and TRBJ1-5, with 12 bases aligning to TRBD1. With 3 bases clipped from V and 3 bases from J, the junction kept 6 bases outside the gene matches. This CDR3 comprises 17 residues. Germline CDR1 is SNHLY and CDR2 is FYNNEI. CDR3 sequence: CASSDRDRGHFNQPQHF. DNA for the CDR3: TGTGCCAGCAGTGACAGGGACAGGGGGCATTTCAATCAGCCCCAGCATTTT.

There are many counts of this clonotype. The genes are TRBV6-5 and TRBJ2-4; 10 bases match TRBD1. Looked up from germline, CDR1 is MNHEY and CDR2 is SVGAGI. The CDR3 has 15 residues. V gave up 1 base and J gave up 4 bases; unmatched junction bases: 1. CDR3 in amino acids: CASSYLGQGKNIQYF. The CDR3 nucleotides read TGTGCCAGCAGTTACTTGGGACAGGGGAAAAACATTCAGTACTTC.

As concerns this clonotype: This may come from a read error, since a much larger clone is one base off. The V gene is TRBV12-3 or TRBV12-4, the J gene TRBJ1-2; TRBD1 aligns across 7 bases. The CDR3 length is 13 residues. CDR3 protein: CASSLQGIYGDTF. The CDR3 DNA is TGTGCCAGCAGCCTACAGGGGATTTATGGCGACACCTTC.

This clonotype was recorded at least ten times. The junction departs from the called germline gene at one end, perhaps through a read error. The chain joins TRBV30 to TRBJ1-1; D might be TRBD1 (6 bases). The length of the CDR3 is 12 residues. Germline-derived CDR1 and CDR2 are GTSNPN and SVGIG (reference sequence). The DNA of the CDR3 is TGTGCCTGGAGTGTACAGGGACTGCCCGATCTATTT. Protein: CAWSVQGLPDLF.

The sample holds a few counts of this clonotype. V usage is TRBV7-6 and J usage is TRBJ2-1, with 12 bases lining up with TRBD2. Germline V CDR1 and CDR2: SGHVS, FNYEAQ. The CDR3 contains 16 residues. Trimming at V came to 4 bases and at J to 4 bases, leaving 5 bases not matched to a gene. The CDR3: CASSSPTSGGYNEQFF. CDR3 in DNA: TGTGCCAGCAGCTCGCCGACTAGCGGGGGTTACAATGAGCAGTTCTTC.

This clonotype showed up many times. The CDR3 DNA follows: TGCGCCAGCAGCTTTGGGACGGCCGGTTCGGTAGCTTTCTTT. This encodes CASSFGTAGSVAFF. The gene calls are TRBV5-1 and TRBJ1-1, with D possibly matching TRBD1 (5 bases). The CDR3 totals 14 residues. Trimming cost V 2 bases and J 10 bases, with 18 bases left between them. The germline gives CDR1 SGHRS, CDR2 YFSETQ.

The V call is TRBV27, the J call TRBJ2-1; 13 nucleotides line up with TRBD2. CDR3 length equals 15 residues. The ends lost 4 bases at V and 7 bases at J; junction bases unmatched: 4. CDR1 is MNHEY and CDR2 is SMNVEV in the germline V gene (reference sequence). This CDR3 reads CASSSGTSGKNEQFF. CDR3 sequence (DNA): TGTGCCAGCAGTTCCGGGACTAGCGGGAAGAATGAGCAGTTCTTC.

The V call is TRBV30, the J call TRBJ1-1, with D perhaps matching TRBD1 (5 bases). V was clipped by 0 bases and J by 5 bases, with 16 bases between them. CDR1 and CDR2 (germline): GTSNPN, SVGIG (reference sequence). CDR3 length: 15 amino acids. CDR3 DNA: TGTGCCTGGAGTGTAAGGGGACGGGGGGAGACTGAAGCTTTCTTT. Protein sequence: CAWSVRGRGETEAFF.

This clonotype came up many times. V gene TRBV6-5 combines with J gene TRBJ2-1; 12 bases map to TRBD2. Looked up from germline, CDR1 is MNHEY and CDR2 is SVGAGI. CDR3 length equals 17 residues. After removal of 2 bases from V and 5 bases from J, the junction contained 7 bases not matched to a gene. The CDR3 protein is CASSYPTSGSRNNEQFF. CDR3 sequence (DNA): TGTGCCAGCAGTTACCCGACTAGCGGGAGTCGCAACAATGAGCAGTTCTTC.

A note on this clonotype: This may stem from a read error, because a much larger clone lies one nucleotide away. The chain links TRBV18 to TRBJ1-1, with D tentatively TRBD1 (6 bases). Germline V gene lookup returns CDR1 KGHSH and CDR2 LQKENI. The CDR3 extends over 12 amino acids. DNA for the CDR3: TGTGGCAGCTCACCAGGGGACACTGAAGCTTTCTTT. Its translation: CGSSPGDTEAFF.

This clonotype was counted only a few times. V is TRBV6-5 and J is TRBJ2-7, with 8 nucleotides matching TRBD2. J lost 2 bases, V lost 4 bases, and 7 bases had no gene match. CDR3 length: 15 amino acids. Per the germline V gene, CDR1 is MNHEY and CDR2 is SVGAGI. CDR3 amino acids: CASSFFGGGPYEQYF. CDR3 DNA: TGTGCCAGCAGTTTCTTCGGGGGGGGTCCCTACGAGCAGTACTTC.

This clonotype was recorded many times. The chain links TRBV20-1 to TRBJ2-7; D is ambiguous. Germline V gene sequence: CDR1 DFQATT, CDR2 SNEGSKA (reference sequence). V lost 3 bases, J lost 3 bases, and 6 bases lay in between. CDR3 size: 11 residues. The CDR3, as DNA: TGCAGTGCTAGCGATAACTACGAGCAGTACTTC. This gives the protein CSASDNYEQYF.

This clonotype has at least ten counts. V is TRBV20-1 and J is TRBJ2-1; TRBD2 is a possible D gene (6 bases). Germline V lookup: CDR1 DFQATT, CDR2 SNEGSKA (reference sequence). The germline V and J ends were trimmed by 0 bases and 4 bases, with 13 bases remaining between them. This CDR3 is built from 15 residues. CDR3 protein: CSARDLGREYNEQFF. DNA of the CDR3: TGCAGTGCTAGAGATCTGGGGCGGGAATACAATGAGCAGTTCTTC.

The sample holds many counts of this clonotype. CDR3 sequence (DNA): TGTGCCAGCAGCCCCGGACTAGCGTTAGTCCTCTACGAGCAGTACTTC. Residues: CASSPGLALVLYEQYF. J is TRBJ2-7 and V is TRBV7-9, with 9 bases matching TRBD2. The CDR3 contains 16 residues. Trimming took 5 bases from V and 3 from J; bases not matched to a gene: 11. Germline values: CDR1 SEHNR, CDR2 FQNEAQ (reference sequence). Full variable domain (rest looked up from reference TRBV7-9 and TRBJ2-7): DTGVSQNPRHKITKRGQNVTFRCDPISEHNRLYWYRQTLGQGPEFLTYFQNEAQLEKSRLLSDRFSAERPKGSFSTLEIQRTEQGDSAMYLCASSPGLALVLYEQYFGPGTRLTVT.

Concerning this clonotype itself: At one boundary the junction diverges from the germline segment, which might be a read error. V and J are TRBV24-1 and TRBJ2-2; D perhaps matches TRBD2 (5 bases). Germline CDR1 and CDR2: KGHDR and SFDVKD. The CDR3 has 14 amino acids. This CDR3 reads CATSGSMNTWELLF. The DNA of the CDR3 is TGTGCCACCAGTGGATCAATGAACACCTGGGAGCTGTTATTT.

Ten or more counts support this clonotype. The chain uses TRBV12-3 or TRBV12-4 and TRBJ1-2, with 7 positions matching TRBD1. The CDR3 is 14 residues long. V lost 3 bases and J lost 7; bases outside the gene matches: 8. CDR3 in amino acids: CASSFETGILGYTF. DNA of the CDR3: TGTGCCAGCAGTTTCGAGACAGGGATTCTTGGCTACACCTTC.

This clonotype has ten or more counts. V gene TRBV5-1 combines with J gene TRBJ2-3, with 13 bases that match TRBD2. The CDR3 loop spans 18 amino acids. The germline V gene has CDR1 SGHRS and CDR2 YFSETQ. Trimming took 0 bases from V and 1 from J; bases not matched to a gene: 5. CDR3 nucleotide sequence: TGCGCCAGCAGCTTGGGGACTAGCGGGAGCGAGGGCACAGATACGCAGTATTTT. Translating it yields CASSLGTSGSEGTDTQYF.

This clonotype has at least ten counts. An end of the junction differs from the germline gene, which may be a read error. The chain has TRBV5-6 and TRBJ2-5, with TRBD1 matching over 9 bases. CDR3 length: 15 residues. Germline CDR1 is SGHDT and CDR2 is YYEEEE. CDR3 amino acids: CASSPLQGAEEAQYF. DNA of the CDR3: TGTGCCAGCAGCCCATTACAGGGGGCCGAAGAGGCCCAGTACTTC.